This entry is about one T cell receptor (beta chain). Its antigen is undetermined. The data were taken from a study of blood T cells in healthy people across ages. The study's findings and limits: Leaving the PBMCs unsorted stopped any conclusive comparison of naive versus antigen-experienced cells.

V was shortened by 6 bases and J by 5 bases, with 16 bases between the two germline ends. Germline CDR1 is SNHLY and CDR2 is FYNNEI. The CDR3 has 14 residues. Alongside a J-beta primer mix, a sample-barcoded 5' primer served in a second PCR lasting about 7 to 11 cycles. TCRdb processed the 5' RACE reads anew with MiXCR; each CDR3 protein has one entry. The sample lists about a million distinct CDR3 sequences, roughly 50% occurring once. The chain is built from TRBV2 and TRBJ2-5; possible D gene TRBD1, 6 bases. The sequence came from a woman in her sixties or seventies in good health. The sequenced sample was blood. The CDR3 DNA sequence: TGTGCCAGCAGCCCCACCAGGGGTTCCGAGACCCAGTACTTC. This codes for CASSPTRGSETQYF.